Listed below are T cell receptor beta chains from one sample, sequenced in a study of blood T cells in healthy people across ages. TCRdb processed the 5' RACE reads anew with MiXCR; each CDR3 protein has one entry. The sample consists of some 1.4 million distinct CDR3 sequences, 35% to 45% of them appearing once. The sequencing sample was made of blood. These receptors all stem from a woman aged 18-30 years in good health. Both conserved end residues are part of each CDR3. D genes are given only for firm matches. Size values are once, few and many counts, or a class for expanded clones, and some rows have none.

TRBJ2-1	.	TRBV9	TRBD2	CASSVGVLAGAIIDNEQFF	TGTGCCAGCAGCGTAGGGGTACTAGCGGGTGCAATAATTGACAATGAGCAGTTCTTC
TRBJ1-1	.	TRBV5-1	.	CASSPRPRRNTEAFF	TGCGCCAGCAGCCCCAGGCCCCGCCGGAACACTGAAGCTTTCTTT
TRBJ2-7	.	TRBV6-1	.	CASSEKDYEQYF	TGTGCCAGCAGTGAAAAAGATTACGAGCAGTACTTC
TRBJ2-3	.	TRBV2	TRBD2	CASSDPLGTSGPPSTDTQYF	TGTGCCAGCAGTGACCCCCTGGGGACTAGCGGGCCTCCTAGCACAGATACGCAGTATTTT
TRBJ1-2	.	TRBV6-5	.	CASSSRQDYGYTF	TGTGCCAGCAGTTCACGACAGGACTATGGCTACACCTTC
TRBJ2-3	.	TRBV7-9	TRBD2	CASSSPEASGGASTDTQYF	TGTGCCAGCAGCTCCCCCGAGGCTAGCGGGGGGGCCAGCACAGATACGCAGTATTTT
TRBJ1-2	.	TRBV7-8	TRBD1	CASSLVGTGGFKGGYTF	TGTGCCAGCAGCTTAGTTGGGACAGGGGGGTTTAAAGGAGGCTACACCTTC
TRBJ2-3	few	TRBV20-1	TRBD2	CSARDLGTSGNKVTDTQYF	TGCAGTGCTAGAGATTTAGGGACTAGCGGGAATAAGGTCACAGATACGCAGTATTTT
TRBJ2-1	few	TRBV7-2	.	CAGSLVNNEQFF	TGTGCCGGCAGCTTAGTTAACAATGAGCAGTTCTTC
TRBJ2-3	.	TRBV30	.	CAWSVGAGDTQYF	TGTGCCTGGAGTGTAGGGGCCGGAGATACGCAGTATTTT
TRBJ1-5	.	TRBV20-1	.	CSAGQTFNQPQHF	TGCAGTGCCGGACAGACCTTCAATCAGCCCCAGCATTTT
TRBJ2-7	.	TRBV27	TRBD2	CASSPWSGTDEQYF	TGTGCCAGCAGCCCCTGGAGCGGGACGGACGAGCAGTACTTC
TRBJ2-7	few	TRBV29-1	.	CSVGKGAGGSYNEQYF	TGCAGCGTCGGCAAAGGAGCGGGTGGGTCCTACAATGAGCAGTACTTC
TRBJ2-1	.	TRBV4-2	TRBD2	CASSQAQPGLAVYEQFF	TGTGCCAGCAGCCAGGCTCAACCGGGACTAGCTGTCTATGAGCAGTTCTTC
TRBJ2-7	.	TRBV7-2	.	CASSFGQGPSYEQYF	TGTGCCAGCAGTTTTGGCCAGGGACCCTCGTACGAGCAGTACTTC
TRBJ2-2	.	TRBV5-1	TRBD1	CASISLGQGSGELFF	TGCGCCAGCATATCTTTGGGACAGGGGTCCGGGGAGCTGTTTTTT
TRBJ2-1	.	TRBV11-2	.	CASSAGHYNEQFF	TGTGCCAGCAGCGCGGGACACTACAATGAGCAGTTCTTC
TRBJ1-2	once	TRBV14	.	CASSQDRVIYTF	TGTGCCAGCAGCCAAGACAGGGTGATATACACCTTC
TRBJ2-1	many	TRBV20-1	TRBD1	CSATGQPTYNEQFF	TGCAGTGCTACGGGACAGCCCACCTACAATGAGCAGTTCTTC
TRBJ1-2	.	TRBV6-2/TRBV6-3	.	CASRDSTGYYGYTF	TGTGCCAGCCGCGATTCCACAGGGTACTATGGCTACACCTTC
TRBJ1-6	few	TRBV28	TRBD1	CASRTGTVNSPLHF	TGTGCCAGCAGAACCGGGACAGTTAATTCACCCCTCCACTTT
TRBJ2-5	.	TRBV4-2	TRBD2	CASSQARAGGTYNEQYF	TGTGCCAGCAGCCAGGCACGAGCGGGGGGGACCTACAATGAGCAGTACTTC
TRBJ2-6	few	TRBV6-5	.	CASSPSANVLTF	TGTGCCAGCAGTCCATCGGCCAACGTCCTGACTTTC
TRBJ2-6	few	TRBV20-1	.	CSAPQSSGANVLTF	TGCAGTGCCCCACAGAGCTCTGGGGCCAACGTCCTGACTTTC
TRBJ1-6	.	TRBV7-9	.	CASSSSGGGNSPPHF	TGTGCCAGCAGCTCCTCCGGAGGGGGGAATTCACCCCCCCACTTT
TRBJ1-1	.	TRBV20-1	.	CSARMAAAQNTEAFF	TGCAGTGCTAGAATGGCGGCAGCCCAGAACACTGAAGCTTTCTTT
TRBJ2-5	.	TRBV5-1	.	CASSLVAAYQETQYF	TGCGCCAGCAGCTTGGTAGCGGCATACCAAGAGACCCAGTACTTC
TRBJ1-2	few	TRBV6-5	.	CASSFSRGGGGYTF	TGTGCCAGCAGTTTTTCCCGTGGAGGTGGTGGCTACACCTTC
TRBJ1-2	few	TRBV6-6	.	CASSSQSLGYGYTF	TGTGCCAGCAGTTCCCAAAGTCTGGGATATGGCTACACCTTC
TRBJ1-2	few	TRBV27	.	CASGYRDTRNYGYTF	TGTGCCAGCGGGTACAGGGACACTAGGAACTATGGCTACACCTTC
TRBJ2-7	.	TRBV10-3	.	CATGMYNEQYF	TGTGCCACCGGGATGTACAATGAGCAGTACTTC
TRBJ1-1	.	TRBV5-1	.	CATSFAGVSGTEAFF	TGCGCCACCTCCTTTGCAGGGGTCTCAGGCACTGAAGCTTTCTTT
TRBJ1-2	few	TRBV27	.	CASSPYEESYGYTF	TGTGCCAGCAGTCCGTATGAAGAATCCTATGGCTACACCTTC
TRBJ2-1	.	TRBV7-9	.	CASSLGVADQFF	TGTGCCAGCAGCTTAGGAGTAGCGGACCAGTTCTTC
TRBJ2-1	few	TRBV12-5	TRBD2	CASGISGRTNEQFF	TGTGCTAGTGGGATCAGCGGGAGGACGAATGAGCAGTTCTTC
TRBJ2-1	few	TRBV5-1	.	CASSLAIGSLGANEQFF	TGCGCCAGCAGCTTGGCCATCGGGTCACTAGGAGCCAATGAGCAGTTCTTC
TRBJ1-5	few	TRBV28	.	CASSFTDSSNQPQHF	TGTGCCAGCAGTTTCACAGATTCTAGCAATCAGCCCCAGCATTTT
TRBJ1-4	.	TRBV6-7	.	CAGGSRDEKLFF	TGTGCCGGCGGGAGTCGGGATGAAAAACTGTTTTTT
TRBJ1-1	.	TRBV12-3/TRBV12-4	.	CASTLDGNTEAFF	TGTGCCAGCACCCTGGACGGGAACACTGAAGCTTTCTTT
TRBJ2-2	.	TRBV4-1	.	CASSSIVTGELFF	TGCGCCAGCAGCTCAATAGTCACCGGGGAGCTGTTTTTT
TRBJ2-7	.	TRBV4-1	.	CASSQEKLRAPYEQYF	TGCGCCAGCAGCCAAGAAAAACTGAGGGCCCCCTACGAGCAGTACTTC
TRBJ2-7	.	TRBV20-1	.	CSAATSLNSCEQYF	TGCAGTGCTGCAACTAGCTTAAATTCCTGCGAGCAGTACTTC
TRBJ2-7	few	TRBV2	TRBD2	CASSRTSGAEQYF	TGTGCCAGCAGCCGGACTAGCGGGGCCGAGCAGTACTTC
TRBJ2-7	.	TRBV12-3/TRBV12-4	.	CASSRGTSIYEQYF	TGTGCCAGCAGCCGAGGTACTTCAATCTACGAGCAGTACTTC
TRBJ1-4	few	TRBV20-1	.	CSATGGAGGATNEKLFF	TGCAGTGCTACTGGGGGCGCCGGGGGGGCAACTAATGAAAAACTGTTTTTT
TRBJ2-7	few	TRBV6-1	TRBD1	CASSERDRVYEQYF	TGTGCCAGCAGTGAACGGGACAGGGTCTACGAGCAGTACTTC
TRBJ2-3	.	TRBV6-5	TRBD2	CASSLGTSLYF	TGTGCCAGCAGTTTGGGGACTAGCTTGTATTTT
TRBJ2-6	few	TRBV28	.	CASSSPLQGARANVLTF	TGTGCCAGCAGTTCTCCTCTTCAGGGAGCAAGGGCCAACGTCCTGACTTTC
TRBJ2-3	.	TRBV9	TRBD2	CASSVGPSGSSTDTQYF	TGTGCCAGCAGCGTAGGGCCTAGCGGGAGTAGCACAGATACGCAGTATTTT
TRBJ2-7	few	TRBV10-3	TRBD1	CAISESQGAAYNEQYF	TGTGCCATCAGTGAGTCACAGGGGGCGGCCTACAATGAGCAGTACTTC
TRBJ2-2	.	TRBV5-7	TRBD1	CASSLLTGGRTGELFF	TGTGCCAGCAGCTTGTTGACAGGGGGCCGGACCGGGGAGCTGTTTTTT
TRBJ1-2	.	TRBV12-3/TRBV12-4	.	CASSLYSSGGGAYGYTF	TGTGCCAGCAGTTTATACTCCTCGGGCGGCGGGGCTTATGGCTACACCTTC
TRBJ1-2	.	TRBV7-6	.	CASSLATGSSQDGYTF	TGTGCCAGCAGCTTAGCAACAGGGTCATCTCAGGATGGCTACACCTTC